This TCR beta chain was documented in a study of cytomegalovirus exposure and HLA in healthy donors. This clone has just one count. Its matching antigen is unknown. The study's findings and limits: From TCR beta sequences, most subjects' HLA-A and HLA-B alleles were reportedly predicted accurately.

Those who donated were healthy bone marrow donors. Sampled while nominally healthy, donors likely had unrecorded immune exposures. The PCR used 60 Vbeta and 13 Jbeta primers. The repertoire was sequenced with immunoSEQ multiplex PCR; TCRdb's copy has only in-frame clones and lacks some. Of 200,000 to 250,000 clones in the sample, more than 75% were seen once. This CDR3 has 13 amino acids. CDR1 and CDR2 (germline): MRHNA, SNTAGT. V shed 8 bases and J shed 2 bases, with 12 bases lying between them. J is TRBJ1-1 and V is TRBV6-4, with D unclear. Sequenced material: PBMCs. The receptor was isolated from a male donor in good health and CMV-seronegative. CDR3 nucleotides: TGTGCCAGCGCAACCCAGGATAACACTGAAGCTTTCTTT. Protein product: CASATQDNTEAFF.